The present T cell receptor (beta chain) was sequenced within a study of CD8 T cells in Susac syndrome. CDR1 SGHNT and CDR2 YYREEE come from the germline V gene (reference sequence). The CDR3 runs 14 residues. V lost 0 bases, J lost 6 bases, and 5 bases stayed unmatched. cDNA came from approximately 0.5 to 1 ug RNA primed by random hexamers. MiXCR, run by TCRdb on the immunoSEQ multiplex PCR reads, gives a single entry per CDR3 protein. The sample contains about 130,000 distinct CDR3 sequences, just under 95% of which appear only once. The sample was CD8+ T cells from PBMCs. The genes are TRBV5-4 and TRBJ1-1; the match to TRBD1 covers 7 bases. This clonotype was sampled from a human donor with Susac syndrome. CDR3 loop: CASSLEGAPSEAFF. CDR3 DNA sequence: TGTGCCAGCAGCTTGGAGGGGGCTCCCTCTGAAGCTTTCTTT.